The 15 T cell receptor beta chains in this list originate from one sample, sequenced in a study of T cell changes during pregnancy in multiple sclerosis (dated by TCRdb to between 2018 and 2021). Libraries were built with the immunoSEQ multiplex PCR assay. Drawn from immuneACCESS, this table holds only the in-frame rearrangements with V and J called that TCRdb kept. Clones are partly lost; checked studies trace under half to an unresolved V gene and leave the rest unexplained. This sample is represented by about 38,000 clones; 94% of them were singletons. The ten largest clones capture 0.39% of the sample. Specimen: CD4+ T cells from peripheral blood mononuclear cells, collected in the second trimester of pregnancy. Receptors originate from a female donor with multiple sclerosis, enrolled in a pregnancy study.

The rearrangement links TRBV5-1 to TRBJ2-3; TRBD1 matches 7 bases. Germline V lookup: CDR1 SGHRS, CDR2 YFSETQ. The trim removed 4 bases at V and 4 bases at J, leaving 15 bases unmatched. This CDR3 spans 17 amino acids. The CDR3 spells CASSRAAGGRKADTQYF. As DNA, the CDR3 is TGCGCCAGCAGCCGGGCGGCAGGGGGTAGGAAAGCAGATACGCAGTATTTT.

The CDR3 DNA is TGTGCCAGCTCACCCACTAGCGGGAGGAAGGGTGAGCAGTTCTTC. It translates to CASSPTSGRKGEQFF. The chain is built from TRBV18 and TRBJ2-1; 12 nucleotides match TRBD2. V gave up 3 bases and J gave up 9 bases; unmatched junction bases: 6. Germline CDR1 and CDR2: KGHSH and LQKENI. CDR3 length: 15 residues.

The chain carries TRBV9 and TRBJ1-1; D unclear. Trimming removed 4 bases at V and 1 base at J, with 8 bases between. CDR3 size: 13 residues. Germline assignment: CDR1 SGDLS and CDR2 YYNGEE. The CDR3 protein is CASSSRGNTEAFF. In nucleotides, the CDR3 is TGTGCCAGCAGCTCACGCGGGAACACTGAAGCTTTCTTT.

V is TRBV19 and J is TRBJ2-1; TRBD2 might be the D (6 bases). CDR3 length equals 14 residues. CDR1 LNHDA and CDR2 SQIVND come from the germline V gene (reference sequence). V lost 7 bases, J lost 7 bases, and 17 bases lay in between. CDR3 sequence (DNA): TGTGCCAGTAAAAACCGGAGGGGATGGAATGAGCAGTTCTTC. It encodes CASKNRRGWNEQFF.

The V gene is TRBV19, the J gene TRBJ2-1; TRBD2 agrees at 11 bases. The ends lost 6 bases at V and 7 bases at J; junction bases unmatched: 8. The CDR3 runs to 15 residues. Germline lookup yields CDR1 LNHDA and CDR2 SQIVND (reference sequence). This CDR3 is CASSILAGASNEQFF. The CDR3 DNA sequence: TGTGCCAGTAGCATACTAGCGGGGGCTTCTAATGAGCAGTTCTTC.

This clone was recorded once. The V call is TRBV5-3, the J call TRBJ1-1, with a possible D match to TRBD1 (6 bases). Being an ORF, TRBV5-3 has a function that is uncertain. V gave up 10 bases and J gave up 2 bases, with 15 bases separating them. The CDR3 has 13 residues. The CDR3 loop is CAVPAGVNTEAFF. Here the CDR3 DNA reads TGTGCCGTCCCCGCAGGGGTAAACACTGAAGCTTTCTTT.

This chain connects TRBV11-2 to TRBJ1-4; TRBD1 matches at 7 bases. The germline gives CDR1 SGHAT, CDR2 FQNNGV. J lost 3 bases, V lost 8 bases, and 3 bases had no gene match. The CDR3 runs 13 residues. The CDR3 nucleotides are TGTGCCAGCTCCAGGGGGGCTAATGAAAAACTGTTTTTT. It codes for CASSRGANEKLFF.

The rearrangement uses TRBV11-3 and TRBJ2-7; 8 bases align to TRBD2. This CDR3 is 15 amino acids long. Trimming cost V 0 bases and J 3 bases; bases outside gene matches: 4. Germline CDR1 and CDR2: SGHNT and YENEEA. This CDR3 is CASSLDSGTHYEQYF. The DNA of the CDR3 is TGTGCCAGCAGCTTAGATAGCGGGACCCACTACGAGCAGTACTTC. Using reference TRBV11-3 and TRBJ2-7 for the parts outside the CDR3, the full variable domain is EAGVVQSPRYKIIEKKQPVAFWCNPISGHNTLYWYLQNLGQGPELLIRYENEEAVDDSQLPKDRFSAERLKGVDSTLKIQPAELGDSAVYLCASSLDSGTHYEQYFGPGTRLTVT.

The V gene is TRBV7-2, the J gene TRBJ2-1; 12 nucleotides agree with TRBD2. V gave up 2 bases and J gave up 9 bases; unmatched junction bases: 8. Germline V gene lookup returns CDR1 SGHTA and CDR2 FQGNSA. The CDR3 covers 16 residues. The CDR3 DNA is TGTGCCAGCAGCTTAATCAGGCTAGCGGGGGGGCCTGAGCAGTTCTTC. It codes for CASSLIRLAGGPEQFF.

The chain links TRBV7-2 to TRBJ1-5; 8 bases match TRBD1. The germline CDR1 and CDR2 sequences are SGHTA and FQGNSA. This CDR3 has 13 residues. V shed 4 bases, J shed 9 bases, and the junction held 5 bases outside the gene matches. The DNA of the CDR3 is TGTGCCAGCAGCTCGGACAGGGCCGGGCCCCAGCATTTT. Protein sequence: CASSSDRAGPQHF.

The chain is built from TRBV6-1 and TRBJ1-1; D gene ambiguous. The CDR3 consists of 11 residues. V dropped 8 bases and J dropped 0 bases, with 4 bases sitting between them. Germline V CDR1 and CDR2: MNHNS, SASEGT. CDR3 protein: CASAVNTEAFF. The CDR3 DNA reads TGTGCCAGCGCGGTGAACACTGAAGCTTTCTTT.

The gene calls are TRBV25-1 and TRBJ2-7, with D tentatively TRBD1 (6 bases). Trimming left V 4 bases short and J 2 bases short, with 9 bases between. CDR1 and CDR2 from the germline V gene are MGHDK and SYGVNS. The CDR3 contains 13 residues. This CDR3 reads CASSVTGTYEQYF. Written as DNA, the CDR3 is TGTGCCAGCAGTGTGACAGGTACCTACGAGCAGTACTTC.

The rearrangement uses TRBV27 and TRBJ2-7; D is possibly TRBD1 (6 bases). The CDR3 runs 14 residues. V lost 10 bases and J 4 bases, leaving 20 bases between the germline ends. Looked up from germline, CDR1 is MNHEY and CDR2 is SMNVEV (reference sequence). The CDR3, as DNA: TGTGCCAACCCGCGGGCCCAGGGGAAATACGAGCAGTACTTC. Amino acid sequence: CANPRAQGKYEQYF.

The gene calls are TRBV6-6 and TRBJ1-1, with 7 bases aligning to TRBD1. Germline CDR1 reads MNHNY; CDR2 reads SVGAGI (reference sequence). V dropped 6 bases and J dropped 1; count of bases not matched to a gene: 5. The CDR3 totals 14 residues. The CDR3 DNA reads TGTGCCAGCAGATCCGGGACAGCGAACACTGAAGCTTTCTTT. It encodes CASRSGTANTEAFF.

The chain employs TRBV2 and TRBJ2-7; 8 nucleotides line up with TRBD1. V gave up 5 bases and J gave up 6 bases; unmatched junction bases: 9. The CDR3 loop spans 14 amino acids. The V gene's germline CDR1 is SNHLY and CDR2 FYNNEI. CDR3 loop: CASSFQGALAEQYF. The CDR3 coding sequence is TGTGCCAGCAGTTTCCAGGGGGCGCTGGCCGAGCAGTACTTC.